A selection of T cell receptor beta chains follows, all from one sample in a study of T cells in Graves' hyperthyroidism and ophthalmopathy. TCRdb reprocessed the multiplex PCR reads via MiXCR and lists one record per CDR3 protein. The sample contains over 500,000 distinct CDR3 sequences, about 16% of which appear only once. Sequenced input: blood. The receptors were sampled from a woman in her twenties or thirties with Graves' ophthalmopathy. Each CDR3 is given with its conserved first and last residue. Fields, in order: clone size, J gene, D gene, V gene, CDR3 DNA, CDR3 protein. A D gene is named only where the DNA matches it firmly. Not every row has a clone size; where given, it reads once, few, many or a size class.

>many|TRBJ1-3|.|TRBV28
TGTGCCAGCACCGAGGGACCGGGCACTAACACCATATATTTT
CASTEGPGTNTIYF
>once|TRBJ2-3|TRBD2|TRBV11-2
TGTGCCAGCAGCGATACCCGGACTAGCGGGAGAGAGGATACGCAGTATTTT
CASSDTRTSGREDTQYF
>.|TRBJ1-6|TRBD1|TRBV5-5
TGTGCCAGCAGAAGACAGGGCATGGGGTCCTATAATTCACCCCTCCACTTT
CASRRQGMGSYNSPLHF
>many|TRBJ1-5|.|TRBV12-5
TGTGCTAGTGGTACCCTAGGACACTATAGCAATCAGCCCCAGCATTTT
CASGTLGHYSNQPQHF
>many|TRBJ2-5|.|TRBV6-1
TGTGCCAGCAGGGTCAGGGAAAGGGTGGAGACCCAGTACTTC
CASRVRERVETQYF
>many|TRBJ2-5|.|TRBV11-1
TGTGCCAGCAGCCACATCTCGCGGGCCGACATTCAAGAGACCCAGTACTTC
CASSHISRADIQETQYF
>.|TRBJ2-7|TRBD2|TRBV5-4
TGTGCCAGCAGCAAATTCGTACTAGCGGGAGAAAGGTACGAGCAGTACTTC
CASSKFVLAGERYEQYF
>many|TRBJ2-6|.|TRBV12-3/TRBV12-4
TGTGCCAGCACACCTGGGGCCAACGTCCTGACTTTC
CASTPGANVLTF
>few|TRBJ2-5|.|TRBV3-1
TGTGCCAGCAGCCCGGGCCAGGCCGGCGAGACCCAGTACTTC
CASSPGQAGETQYF
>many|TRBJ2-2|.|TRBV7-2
TGTGCCAGCAGCTTAGGACTCTTCCGTGGGGAGCTGTTTTTT
CASSLGLFRGELFF
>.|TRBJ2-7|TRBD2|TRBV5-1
TGCGCCAGCTGCCCTGCGGGAGGAGCCTACGAGCAGTACTTC
CASCPAGGAYEQYF
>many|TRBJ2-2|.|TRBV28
TGTGCCAGCACGTCCGGGAGTGACACCGGGGAGCTGTTTTTT
CASTSGSDTGELFF
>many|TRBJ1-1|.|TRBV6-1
TGTGCCAGCATTAATTCAGTCAACACTGAAGCTTTCTTT
CASINSVNTEAFF
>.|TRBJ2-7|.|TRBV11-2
TGTGCCAGCAGCTTTCTAGGCGGGCCCCACGAGCAGTACTTC
CASSFLGGPHEQYF
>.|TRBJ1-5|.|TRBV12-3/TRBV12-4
TGTGCCAGCAGTTTTGATTTTCGGGGGAGGAGGCAGCCCCAGCATTTT
CASSFDFRGRRQPQHF
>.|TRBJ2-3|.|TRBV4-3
TGCGCCAGCAGCCAAGACCCCACAGCAGTGGATACGCAGTATTTT
CASSQDPTAVDTQYF
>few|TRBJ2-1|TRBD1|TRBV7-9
TGTGCCAGCAGCCTCCCCGCGAGGGACAGGCGACAAAACAATGAGCAGTTCTTC
CASSLPARDRRQNNEQFF
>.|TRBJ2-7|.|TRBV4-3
TGCGCCAGCAGCCAAGTCGTACATGCCTACGAGCAGTACTTC
CASSQVVHAYEQYF
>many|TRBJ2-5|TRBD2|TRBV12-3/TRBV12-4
TGTGCCAGCAGTACCTCGGGGGGGGCAAAAGAGACCCAGTACTTC
CASSTSGGAKETQYF
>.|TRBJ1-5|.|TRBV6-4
TGTGCCAGCAGTGACAATCGGACAGCCCGCAATCAGCCCCAGCATTTT
CASSDNRTARNQPQHF